The rows below give T cell receptor beta chains drawn from one sample of a study of cytomegalovirus exposure and HLA in healthy donors. Libraries were prepared by immunoSEQ multiplex PCR; TCRdb keeps only in-frame clonotypes and omits some of them. Found here are 140,000 to 150,000 clones, about 75% of them singletons; the top ten hold 1.7%. Sequencing was carried out using PBMCs. Receptors were obtained from a woman in her 30s in good health and CMV-seronegative. The CDR3 runs from the conserved cysteine through the conserved F or W. D genes are given only for firm matches. Clone size is shown for a subset of rows, as once, few, many or a class of expanded clone.

j_call cdr3_length v_call d_call clone_size cdr3_aa cdr3_nt
TRBJ1-5 13 TRBV6-5 . . CASSPGGDQPQHF TGTGCCAGCAGCCCGGGGGGGGATCAGCCCCAGCATTTT
TRBJ2-5 16 TRBV5-1 . . CASSLPYPGRQETQYF TGCGCCAGCAGCTTACCATACCCGGGGAGACAAGAGACCCAGTACTTC
TRBJ2-5 18 TRBV7-9 TRBD1 . CASSFPGTGGTDQETQYF TGTGCCAGCAGCTTCCCCGGGACAGGGGGCACGGACCAAGAGACCCAGTACTTC
TRBJ1-1 16 TRBV5-1 . . CASSFQSLGRVAEAFF TGCGCCAGCAGCTTTCAGTCCCTGGGCAGGGTCGCTGAAGCTTTCTTT
TRBJ2-1 15 TRBV4-1 TRBD1 . CASSDRGQSLGEQFF TGCGCCAGCAGCGACAGGGGGCAATCTCTCGGTGAGCAGTTCTTC
TRBJ2-3 14 TRBV19 . . CASKLGASTDTQYF TGTGCCAGTAAATTGGGAGCTAGCACAGATACGCAGTATTTT
TRBJ2-7 16 TRBV27 . . CASSLRATGHYYEQYF TGTGCCAGCAGTTTAAGGGCTACAGGGCATTATTACGAGCAGTACTTC
TRBJ1-1 16 TRBV29-1 . . CSVEDRYRRLTTEAFF TGCAGCGTTGAAGACCGCTACCGCAGGCTGACCACTGAAGCTTTCTTT
TRBJ2-1 16 TRBV7-3 TRBD1 . CASSLHAGLQGNEQFF TGTGCCAGCAGCTTACACGCCGGCTTACAGGGGAATGAGCAGTTCTTC
TRBJ1-1 13 TRBV2 . . CASVEEVGIEAFF TGTGCCAGCGTGGAAGAGGTCGGGATCGAAGCTTTCTTT
TRBJ2-7 13 TRBV6-1 . few CASSVGARYEQYF TGTGCCAGCAGTGTGGGGGCGCGCTACGAGCAGTACTTC
TRBJ2-5 14 TRBV6-1 TRBD2 few CASTPGGQGETQYF TGTGCCAGCACCCCGGGGGGGCAGGGGGAGACCCAGTACTTC
TRBJ2-5 15 TRBV2 TRBD1 once CASSEEDRGEETQYF TGTGCCAGCAGTGAAGAGGACAGGGGCGAAGAGACCCAGTACTTC
TRBJ2-7 15 TRBV18 TRBD1 . CASSTIRGSSYEQYF TGTGCCAGCTCAACGATCAGGGGGAGCTCCTACGAGCAGTACTTC
TRBJ2-7 13 TRBV29-1 TRBD1 . CSVRSGTGREQYF TGCAGCGTGAGATCCGGGACAGGAAGAGAGCAGTACTTC
TRBJ1-2 15 TRBV7-8 . . CASSLIQQPNYGYTF TGTGCCAGCAGCTTAATACAGCAACCTAACTATGGCTACACCTTC
TRBJ1-2 13 TRBV6-5 TRBD1 . CASSYRTGEGYTF TGTGCCAGCAGTTACCGGACAGGGGAAGGCTACACCTTC
TRBJ1-2 16 TRBV9 TRBD1 . CASSQNRDRAGYGYTF TGTGCCAGCAGCCAAAATCGGGACAGGGCGGGGTATGGCTACACCTTC
TRBJ1-2 14 TRBV6-5 . few CASSFTAGASGYTF TGTGCCAGCAGTTTCACGGCAGGGGCCTCGGGCTACACCTTC
TRBJ1-6 15 TRBV7-2 . . CASSLGRAYNSPLHF TGTGCCAGCAGCTTAGGCCGCGCGTATAATTCACCCCTCCACTTT
TRBJ1-2 12 TRBV5-1 . . CASSQSGYGYTF TGCGCCAGCAGCCAGTCAGGCTATGGCTACACCTTC
TRBJ2-3 16 TRBV6-5 TRBD2 . CASSSSSGAGPDTQYF TGTGCCAGCAGTTCCTCTAGCGGGGCGGGACCGGATACGCAGTATTTT
TRBJ2-7 13 TRBV9 TRBD1 . CASSVGQGDEQYF TGTGCCAGCAGCGTAGGACAGGGTGACGAGCAGTACTTC